The entry that follows covers one T cell receptor beta chain sequence. The antigen is not known. This sample was taken from a study of CD8+CD57+ T cells in acquired aplastic anemia. Findings and caveats of the study: Patients and controls had in common around 29 CD8+ CDR3 sequences.

Losses at the gene ends were 1 base for V and 8 bases for J; bases not matched to a gene: 4. The CDR3 sequence is 15 residues long. The germline V gene has CDR1 SGHVS and CDR2 FNYEAQ. Both TCR beta VDJ combination and CDR3 sequence profiling were carried out. Genomic DNA was the template for this profiling. MiXCR, run by TCRdb on the reads, gives a single entry per CDR3 protein. Of 350,000 to 450,000 distinct CDR3 sequences detected, roughly 68% appear once; the ten largest clones hold 4%. This receptor was obtained from a human donor in good health, serving as a control. The V gene is TRBV7-6, the J gene TRBJ2-1; 11 bases are shared with TRBD2. The material sequenced was sorted CD4+, CD8+, or CD8+CD57+ T cells (not recorded which) from PBMCs. CDR3 sequence reads: CASSLVTSGGDEQFF. The CDR3 DNA is TGTGCCAGCAGCTTAGTTACTAGCGGGGGCGATGAGCAGTTCTTC.